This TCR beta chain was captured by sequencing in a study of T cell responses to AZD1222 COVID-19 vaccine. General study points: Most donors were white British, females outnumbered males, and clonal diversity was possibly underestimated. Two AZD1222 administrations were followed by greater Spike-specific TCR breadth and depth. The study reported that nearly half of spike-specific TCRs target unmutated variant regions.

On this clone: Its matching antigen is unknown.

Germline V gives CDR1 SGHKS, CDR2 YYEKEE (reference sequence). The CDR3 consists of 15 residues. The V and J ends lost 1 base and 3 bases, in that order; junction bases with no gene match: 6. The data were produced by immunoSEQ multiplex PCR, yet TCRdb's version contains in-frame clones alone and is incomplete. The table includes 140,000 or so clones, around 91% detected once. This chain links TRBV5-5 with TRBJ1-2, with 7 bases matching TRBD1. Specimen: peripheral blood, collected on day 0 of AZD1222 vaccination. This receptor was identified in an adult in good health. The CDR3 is CASSLNRQGHYGYTF. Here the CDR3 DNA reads TGTGCCAGCAGCTTGAACCGACAGGGCCACTATGGCTACACCTTC.